Listed below are T cell receptor beta chains from one sample, sequenced in a study of blood T cells in healthy people across ages. TCRdb fed the 5' RACE reads into MiXCR, producing one record per CDR3 protein. The sample records more than 650,000 distinct CDR3 sequences, approximately 21% being singletons. Sequenced material: blood. The receptors stem from a man in his 70s in good health. Both conserved end residues are part of each CDR3. Fields, in order: clone size, V gene, D gene, J gene, CDR3 DNA, CDR3 protein. D genes are given only for firm matches. Size values are once, few and many counts, or a class for expanded clones, and some rows have none.

clone_size: .
v_call: TRBV12-3/TRBV12-4
d_call: .
j_call: TRBJ2-4
cdr3_nt: TGTGCCAGCAGTTTAGTAGTGGGGTCTAGGACCAAAAACATTCAGTACTTC
cdr3_aa: CASSLVVGSRTKNIQYF

clone_size: many
v_call: TRBV27
d_call: .
j_call: TRBJ1-3
cdr3_nt: TGTGCCAGCAGTTCCAGGGCCCTCTCTGGAAACACCATATATTTT
cdr3_aa: CASSSRALSGNTIYF

clone_size: few
v_call: TRBV7-8
d_call: .
j_call: TRBJ1-1
cdr3_nt: TGTGCCAGCAGCTCGGGCTTCACTGAAGCTTTCTTT
cdr3_aa: CASSSGFTEAFF

clone_size: .
v_call: TRBV7-9
d_call: .
j_call: TRBJ1-1
cdr3_nt: TGTGCCAGCAGCTTAGCCCCCGGGCGGAACACTGAAGCTTTCTTT
cdr3_aa: CASSLAPGRNTEAFF

clone_size: .
v_call: TRBV12-3/TRBV12-4
d_call: TRBD1
j_call: TRBJ2-3
cdr3_nt: TGTGCCAGCAGTTCAACAGGGGACCCAACAGATACGCAGTATTTT
cdr3_aa: CASSSTGDPTDTQYF

clone_size: .
v_call: TRBV11-3
d_call: .
j_call: TRBJ1-2
cdr3_nt: TGTGCCAGCAGCTTAGGGGTCAACAGTGGTGGCTACACCTTC
cdr3_aa: CASSLGVNSGGYTF

clone_size: few
v_call: TRBV29-1
d_call: .
j_call: TRBJ2-2
cdr3_nt: TGCAGCGTTGAAGATACCGGGTCGCCCGGGGAGCTGTTTTTT
cdr3_aa: CSVEDTGSPGELFF

clone_size: few
v_call: TRBV12-3/TRBV12-4
d_call: TRBD2
j_call: TRBJ2-3
cdr3_nt: TGTGCCAGCAGTTTGGGGTCTGGACTAGCGGGAGATACGCAGTATTTT
cdr3_aa: CASSLGSGLAGDTQYF

clone_size: .
v_call: TRBV28
d_call: .
j_call: TRBJ2-1
cdr3_nt: TGTGCCAGCGGCCGGGGACAGTTTAGCGGGAAAGAGTTCTTC
cdr3_aa: CASGRGQFSGKEFF

clone_size: few
v_call: TRBV20-1
d_call: .
j_call: TRBJ1-4
cdr3_nt: TGCAGTGCTAGAGATGGGGGGCCCAATGAAAAACTGTTTTTT
cdr3_aa: CSARDGGPNEKLFF

clone_size: .
v_call: TRBV5-1
d_call: .
j_call: TRBJ1-1
cdr3_nt: TGCGCCAGCAGAAGGGACACTCAGGACACTGAAGCTTTCTTT
cdr3_aa: CASRRDTQDTEAFF